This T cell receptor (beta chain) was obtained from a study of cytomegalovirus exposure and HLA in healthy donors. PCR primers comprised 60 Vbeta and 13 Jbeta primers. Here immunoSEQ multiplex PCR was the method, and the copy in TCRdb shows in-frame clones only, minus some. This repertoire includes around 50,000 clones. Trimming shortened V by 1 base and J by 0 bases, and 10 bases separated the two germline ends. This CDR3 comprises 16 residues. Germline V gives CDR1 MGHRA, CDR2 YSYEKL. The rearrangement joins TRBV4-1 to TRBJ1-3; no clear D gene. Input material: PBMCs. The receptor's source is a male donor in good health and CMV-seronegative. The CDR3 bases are TGCGCCAGCAGCCAAGGGCTGGGCAGCTCTGGAAACACCATATATTTT. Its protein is CASSQGLGSSGNTIYF.